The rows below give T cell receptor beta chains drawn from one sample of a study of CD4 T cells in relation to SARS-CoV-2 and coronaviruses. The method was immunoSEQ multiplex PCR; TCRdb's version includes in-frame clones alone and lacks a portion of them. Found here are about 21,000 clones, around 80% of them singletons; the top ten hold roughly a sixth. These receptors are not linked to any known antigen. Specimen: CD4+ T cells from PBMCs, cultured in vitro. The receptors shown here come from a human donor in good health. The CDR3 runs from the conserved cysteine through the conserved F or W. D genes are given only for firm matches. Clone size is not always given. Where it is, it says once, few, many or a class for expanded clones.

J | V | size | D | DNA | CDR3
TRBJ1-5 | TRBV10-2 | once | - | TGCGCCAGCAGTGATGCGGGGTATAGCAATCAGCCCCAGCATTTT | CASSDAGYSNQPQHF
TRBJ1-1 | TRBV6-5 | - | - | TGTGCCAGCAACTCAGCGGAAGCTTTCTTT | CASNSAEAFF
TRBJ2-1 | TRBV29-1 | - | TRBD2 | TGCAGCGTTGAGCAAGCGGGAGGTAATTTGTTCTTC | CSVEQAGGNLFF
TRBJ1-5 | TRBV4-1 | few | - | TGCGCCAGCAGCCAAGTCCAGGGTTATTATAGCAATCAGCCCCAGCATTTT | CASSQVQGYYSNQPQHF
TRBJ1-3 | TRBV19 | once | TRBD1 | TGTGCCAGTACCATGTTACAGGGGTCCGGAAACACCATATATTTT | CASTMLQGSGNTIYF
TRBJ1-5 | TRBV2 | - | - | TGTGCCAGCAGTCCTACAGAAAGCAATCAGCCCCAGCATTTT | CASSPTESNQPQHF
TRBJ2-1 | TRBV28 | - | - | TGTGCCAGTCACTATCCCCCCTACAATGAGCAGTTCTTC | CASHYPPYNEQFF
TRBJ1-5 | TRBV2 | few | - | TGTGCCAGCAGTCGTATTGTGGGGGCTAGCAATCAGCCCCAGCATTTT | CASSRIVGASNQPQHF
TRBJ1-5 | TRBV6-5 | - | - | TGTGCCAGCAGTTACACTCCGAATCAGCCCCAGCATTTT | CASSYTPNQPQHF
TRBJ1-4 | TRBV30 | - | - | TGTGCCTACGAGAGGATTAATGAAAAACTGTTTTTT | CAYERINEKLFF
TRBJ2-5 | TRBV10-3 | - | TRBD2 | TGTGCCATCGGCTCCGGCGCTAGCGGAGAGACCCAGTACTTC | CAIGSGASGETQYF
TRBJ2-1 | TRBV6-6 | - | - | TGTGCCAGCAGTCTGGGCACCTACAATGAGCAGTTCTTC | CASSLGTYNEQFF
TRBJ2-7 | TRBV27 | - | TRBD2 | TGTGCCAGCAGTCGCAGCGGGAGGGGTATCCACGAGCAGTACTTC | CASSRSGRGIHEQYF
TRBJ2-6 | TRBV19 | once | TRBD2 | TGTGCCAGTAGGAAGACTAGCGGGGGGCGCTCTGGGGCCAACGTCCTGACTTTC | CASRKTSGGRSGANVLTF
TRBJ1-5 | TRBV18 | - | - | TGTGCCAGCTCACCAGATCAGCTACGTAGCAATCAGCCCCAGCATTTT | CASSPDQLRSNQPQHF
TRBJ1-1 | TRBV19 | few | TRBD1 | TGTGCCAGTAACAAGGATAGGGACAGGGAACCACAAGCTTTCTTT | CASNKDRDREPQAFF
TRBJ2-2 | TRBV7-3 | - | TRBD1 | TGTGCCAGCAGGAGCGACAGGGCTGGCACCGGGGAGCTGTTTTTT | CASRSDRAGTGELFF
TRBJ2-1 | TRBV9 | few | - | TGTGCCTCGTCCGGTTGGGAGTCCTACAATGAGCAGTTCTTC | CASSGWESYNEQFF
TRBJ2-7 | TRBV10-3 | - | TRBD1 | TGTGCCATCAGGCCCAAACAGGGGGCCGACGAGCAGTACTTC | CAIRPKQGADEQYF
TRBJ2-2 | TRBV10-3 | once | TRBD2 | TGTGCCATCAGCCCTACTAGCGGGACTACCGGGGAGCTGTTTTTT | CAISPTSGTTGELFF
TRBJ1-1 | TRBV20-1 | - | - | TGCAGTGCTAGTAAAGGACAGACTGAAGCTTTCTTT | CSASKGQTEAFF
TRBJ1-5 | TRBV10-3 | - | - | TGTGCCACGAGGACGGGTAATAGCAATCAGCCCCAGCATTTT | CATRTGNSNQPQHF
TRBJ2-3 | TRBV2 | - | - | TGTGCCAGCAGCGAGAGCACAGATACGCAGTATTTT | CASSESTDTQYF
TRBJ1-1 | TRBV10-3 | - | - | TGTGCCAGCCTCAAAGGGGACTGGAACACTGAAGCTTTCTTT | CASLKGDWNTEAFF
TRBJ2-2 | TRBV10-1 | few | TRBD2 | TGCGCCACTCGACCGGGAGGGGAAGCCGGGGAGCTGTTTTTT | CATRPGGEAGELFF
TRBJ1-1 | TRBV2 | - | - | TGTGCCAGTAGTACCCCGGGACATCTCATGAACACTGAAGCTTTCTTT | CASSTPGHLMNTEAFF
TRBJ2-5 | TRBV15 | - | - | TGTGCCACCAGCCTACAAGAGACCCAGTACTTC | CATSLQETQYF
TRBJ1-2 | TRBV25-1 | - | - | TGTGCCAGCAGTGAATCAGAAATCTATGGCTACACCTTC | CASSESEIYGYTF
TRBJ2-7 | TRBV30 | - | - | TGTGCCTGGACGCCTAGCCAGTTTTTCGAGCAGTACTTC | CAWTPSQFFEQYF
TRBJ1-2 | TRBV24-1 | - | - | TGTGCCACCAGGCCCTCGGGGCTACCGGAGGGCTATGGCTACACCTTC | CATRPSGLPEGYGYTF
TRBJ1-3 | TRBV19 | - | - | TGTGCCAGTAGTATCATACAAGACTCTGGAAACACCATATATTTT | CASSIIQDSGNTIYF
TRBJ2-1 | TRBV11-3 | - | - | TGTGCCAGCAGCTTAGCAGAGGCCAATGAGCAGTTCTTC | CASSLAEANEQFF
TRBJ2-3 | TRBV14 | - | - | TGTGCCAGCAGCCAAGACAGCACAGCTAGCACAGATACGCAGTATTTT | CASSQDSTASTDTQYF
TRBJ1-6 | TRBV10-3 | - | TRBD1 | TGTGCCATCAGTGGTGGACAGGGCAAGACACCCCTCCACTTT | CAISGGQGKTPLHF
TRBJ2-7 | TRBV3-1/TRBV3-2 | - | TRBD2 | TGTGCCAGCAGCCAAGATCAGGGCGGGAGAGCCTACGAGCAGTACTTC | CASSQDQGGRAYEQYF
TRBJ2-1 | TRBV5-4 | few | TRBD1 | TGTGCCAGCAGCTTGGCGACGGGGGACAGGGCGAGAGAGCAGTTCTTC | CASSLATGDRAREQFF
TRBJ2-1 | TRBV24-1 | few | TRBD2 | TGTGCCACCAGTGATTTCGGGACTAGCGGGAGGAAGGAGCAGTTCTTC | CATSDFGTSGRKEQFF
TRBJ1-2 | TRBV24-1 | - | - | TGTGCCACCAGTGACAGGTATGGCTACACCTTC | CATSDRYGYTF
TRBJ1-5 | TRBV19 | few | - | TGTGCCAGTAGGAACAGGGTGGAACAGCCCCAGCATTTT | CASRNRVEQPQHF
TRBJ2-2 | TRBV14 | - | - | TGTGCCAGCAGCCAACTAGGTCCCGGGGAGCTGTTTTTT | CASSQLGPGELFF
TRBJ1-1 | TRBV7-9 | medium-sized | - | TGTGCCAGCAGCTTGGGGGGATCCACTGAAGCTTTCTTT | CASSLGGSTEAFF
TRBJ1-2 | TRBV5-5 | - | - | TGTGCCAGCAGCTTGGCTGGGACGGCACGTGGCTACACCTTC | CASSLAGTARGYTF
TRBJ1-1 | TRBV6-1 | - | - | TGTGCCAGCAGTGAACAGGGAGGGACTGAAGCTTTCTTT | CASSEQGGTEAFF
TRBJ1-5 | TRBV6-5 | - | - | TGTGCCAGCATTGCGGCAGAACGTTATAGTCAGCCCCAGCATTTT | CASIAAERYSQPQHF
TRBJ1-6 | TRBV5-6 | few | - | TGTGCCAGCAGCTTGAAGGGGGATTCACCCCTCCACTTT | CASSLKGDSPLHF
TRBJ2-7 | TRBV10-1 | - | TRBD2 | TGCGCCAGCAGTGTAGGGACTAGCGGGAAGGGCGAGCAGTACTTC | CASSVGTSGKGEQYF
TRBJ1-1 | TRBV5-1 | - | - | TGCGCCAGCAGCTTGTTGGAGTCTGGGGACACTGAAGCTTTCTTT | CASSLLESGDTEAFF
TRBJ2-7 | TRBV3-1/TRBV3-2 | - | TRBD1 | TGTGCCAGCAGCCCGCAGGACAGGACCTACGAGCAGTACTTC | CASSPQDRTYEQYF
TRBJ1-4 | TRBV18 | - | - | TGTGCCAGCTCACCGCGGCGGGTCCTTTCTTGGACTAATGAAAAACTGTTTTTT | CASSPRRVLSWTNEKLFF
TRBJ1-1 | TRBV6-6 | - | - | TGTGCCAGCAGTTACGGTAATCTGAACACTGAAGCTTTCTTT | CASSYGNLNTEAFF
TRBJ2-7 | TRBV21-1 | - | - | TGTGCCAGCAGCAAAGCCGGGACAGGGTCCCACGAGCAGTACTTC | CASSKAGTGSHEQYF
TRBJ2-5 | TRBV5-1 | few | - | TGCGCCAGCAGCTTGGATGAGGGACGACAGACCCAGTACTTC | CASSLDEGRQTQYF
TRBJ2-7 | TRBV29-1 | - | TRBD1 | TGCAGCGTCTGGACAGGGGCACTCTACGAGCAGTACTTC | CSVWTGALYEQYF